This entry lists 16 T cell receptor beta chains sequenced from one sample in a study of blood T cell repertoires in COVID-19. Libraries were prepared by immunoSEQ multiplex PCR; TCRdb keeps only in-frame clonotypes and omits some of them. The sample lists about 200,000 clones; around nine tenths were seen once. Material for sequencing was peripheral blood. The source of these receptors is a man between 18 and 29 years old with active or convalescent COVID-19.

The V and J genes are TRBV15 and TRBJ1-5, with a possible D match to TRBD1 (5 bases). Per the germline V gene, CDR1 is LNHNV and CDR2 is YYDKDF (reference sequence). Trimming pared 0 bases from V and 1 base from J, leaving 13 bases between. The CDR3 has 17 residues. CDR3 sequence: CATSRDYQGGSNQPQHF. The CDR3, as DNA: TGTGCCACCAGCAGAGATTATCAGGGTGGGAGCAATCAGCCCCAGCATTTT.

This clone was detected only once. The chain uses TRBV30 and TRBJ1-2; D is undetermined. This CDR3 spans 11 amino acids. Germline V CDR1 and CDR2: GTSNPN, SVGIG (reference sequence). The ends were cut back, 3 bases at V and 5 bases at J, with 7 bases in the middle. CDR3 nucleotide sequence: TGTGCCTGGAGCCGGGATTATGGCTACACCTTC. It specifies CAWSRDYGYTF.

The chain couples TRBV25-1 to TRBJ2-6; no reliable D call. The CDR3 spans 15 residues. Trimming took off 3 bases at V and 0 bases at J, with 6 bases between the two ends. Per germline, CDR1 MGHDK and CDR2 SYGVNS. The CDR3 reads CASSDYGSGANVLTF. The CDR3 DNA sequence: TGTGCCAGCAGTGATTACGGCTCTGGGGCCAACGTCCTGACTTTC.

This clone was seen only once. This chain joins TRBV19 and TRBJ2-7, with a tentative D call TRBD2 (6 bases). Trimming shortened V by 6 bases and J by 0 bases, and 18 bases separated the two germline ends. CDR1 and CDR2 (germline): LNHDA, SQIVND (reference sequence). The CDR3 runs 16 residues. The CDR3 region is CASRITGGGNSYEQYF. The CDR3 DNA sequence: TGTGCCAGTAGGATAACCGGGGGAGGCAACTCCTACGAGCAGTACTTC.

The J gene is TRBJ1-6, the V gene TRBV5-8; 9 bases line up with TRBD1. J was trimmed by 10 bases and V by 2 bases; bases with no gene match: 7. The CDR3 consists of 15 residues. CDR1 is SGHTS and CDR2 is YDEGEE in the germline V gene. The DNA of the CDR3 is TGTGCCAGCAGCTTTGAGGGACAGGGAGGATCACCCCTCCACTTT. Its protein is CASSFEGQGGSPLHF.

This chain uses TRBV19 with TRBJ2-7; TRBD1 aligns across 9 bases. From germline, CDR1 is LNHDA and CDR2 SQIVND (reference sequence). V lost 6 bases, J lost 3 bases, and 9 bases stayed unmatched. CDR3 size: 15 residues. The CDR3 region has the DNA TGTGCCAGTAGCCTTAGGACAGGGGACATCTACGAGCAGTACTTC. This gives the protein CASSLRTGDIYEQYF.

The V gene is TRBV7-8, the J gene TRBJ2-5; the D is unclear. This CDR3 is 15 amino acids long. Trimming took 3 bases from V and 5 from J, leaving 16 bases between them. Germline V gene data show CDR1 as SGHVS and CDR2 as FQNEAQ. The CDR3 DNA sequence: TGTGCCAGCAGCTTGCGACTCGTCTCGGCGGAGACCCAGTACTTC. Protein product: CASSLRLVSAETQYF.

This chain uses TRBV3-1 (or the pseudogene TRBV3-2) with TRBJ2-3, with 11 bases fitting TRBD2. This CDR3 has 15 residues. Germline V gene lookup returns CDR1 LGHDT and CDR2 YNNKEL (reference sequence). Losses at the gene ends were 3 bases for V and 3 bases for J; bases not matched to a gene: 2. The CDR3 nucleotides read TGTGCCAGCAGCCAGACTAGCGGGGCTACAGATACGCAGTATTTT. This translates into CASSQTSGATDTQYF.

This clone was seen more than once but under ten times. J is TRBJ2-7 and V is TRBV7-9, with D perhaps matching TRBD1 (5 bases). This CDR3 comprises 14 residues. Germline CDR1 SEHNR, CDR2 FQNEAQ (reference sequence). Trimming took off 7 bases at V and 4 bases at J, with 17 bases between the two ends. The CDR3 DNA is TGTGCCAGCACCAAACAATCAGGGAATTACGAGCAGTACTTC. It specifies CASTKQSGNYEQYF.

This chain joins TRBV27 and TRBJ2-6, with D hard to call. CDR3 size: 16 residues. The V and J ends lost 4 bases and 4 bases respectively, with 14 bases between them. The germline V gene encodes CDR1 MNHEY and CDR2 SMNVEV (reference sequence). This CDR3 reads CASSSPLRRGANVLTF. In DNA, the CDR3 is TGTGCCAGCAGTTCCCCCCTCCGGAGAGGGGCCAACGTCCTGACTTTC.

The chain joins TRBV19 to TRBJ1-2, with D perhaps matching TRBD1 (5 bases). The CDR3 runs to 15 residues. V lost 6 bases, J lost 3 bases, and 17 bases lay in between. CDR1 is LNHDA and CDR2 is SQIVND in the germline V gene (reference sequence). In DNA, the CDR3 is TGTGCCAGTAGAAGAAGTACCAGGGAAGACTATGGCTACACCTTC. Translating it yields CASRRSTREDYGYTF.

This chain joins TRBV5-4 and TRBJ1-1; 11 bases line up with TRBD1. V trimming: 4 bases; J trimming: 5 bases; junction bases outside the gene matches: 10. The CDR3 is made up of 16 amino acids. Germline CDR1 and CDR2: SGHNT and YYREEE (reference sequence). The CDR3 is CASSRRSGTGGTEAFF. The CDR3 DNA sequence: TGTGCCAGCAGCAGAAGATCCGGGACAGGGGGTACTGAAGCTTTCTTT.

This chain connects TRBV6-2 or TRBV6-3 to TRBJ1-2; D remains ambiguous. V was pared by 0 bases and J by 8 bases, with 16 bases between. Germline assignment: CDR1 MNHEY and CDR2 SVGEGT. This CDR3 is built from 15 residues. CDR3 sequence: CASSYSTGINSGYTF. In nucleotides, the CDR3 is TGTGCCAGCAGTTACTCGACGGGGATAAACTCCGGCTACACCTTC.

The chain recombines TRBV18 with TRBJ2-7; a possible D gene is TRBD2 (5 bases). Germline V gene data show CDR1 as KGHSH and CDR2 as LQKENI. The V gene lost 4 bases and the J gene lost 1 base, with 14 bases spanning the gap. This CDR3 is 15 amino acids long. CDR3 DNA: TGTGCCAGCTCACTACCCGGGGTGGGTTCCTACGAGCAGTACTTC. This sequence encodes CASSLPGVGSYEQYF.

This chain joins TRBV6-6 and TRBJ1-2; maybe TRBD1 (5 bases). The CDR3 sequence is 15 residues long. CDR1 is MNHNY and CDR2 is SVGAGI in the germline V gene (reference sequence). Trimming removed 2 bases from V and 0 bases from J, with 10 bases in between. The CDR3 DNA follows: TGTGCCAGCAGTTACCCGACAGACACTAACTATGGCTACACCTTC. As protein: CASSYPTDTNYGYTF.

CDR3 region: CASSQKLAGGQETQYF. CDR3 bases: TGTGCCAGCAGCCAGAAACTAGCGGGGGGGCAAGAGACCCAGTACTTC. The chain joins TRBV5-4 to TRBJ2-5; TRBD2 agrees at 13 bases. The CDR3 consists of 16 residues. The germline gives CDR1 SGHNT, CDR2 YYREEE (reference sequence). V gave up 4 bases and J gave up 2 bases; unmatched junction bases: 5.